These 8 T cell receptor beta chains share one sample of origin, sequenced in a study of T cell responses to AZD1222 COVID-19 vaccine. The protocol was immunoSEQ multiplex PCR, while the TCRdb copy is restricted to in-frame clones and leaves out a portion. Of about 110,000 clones detected, about 90% appear once; the ten largest clones hold about 15%. The sample here was peripheral blood, taken 28 days after the second AZD1222 dose. The receptors come from an adult who received the AZD1222 COVID-19 vaccine.

V is TRBV28 and J is TRBJ2-1; 10 bases fit TRBD2. Germline V CDR1 and CDR2: MDHEN, SYDVKM. The V and J ends lost 8 bases and 0 bases, in that order; junction bases with no gene match: 7. The CDR3 is 16 residues long. CDR3 coding DNA: TGTGCCAGCGCGGGGGCTAGCGGGGGCTCCTACAATGAGCAGTTCTTC. Amino acid sequence: CASAGASGGSYNEQFF. The full variable domain, completed using reference TRBV28 and TRBJ2-1, is DVKVTQSSRYLVKRTGEKVFLECVQDMDHENMFWYRQDPGLGLRLIYFSYDVKMKEKGDIPEGYSVSREKKERFSLILESASTNQTSMYLCASAGASGGSYNEQFFGPGTRLTVL.

The chain has TRBV5-1 and TRBJ1-2, with TRBD1 matching 10 bases. CDR1 and CDR2 (germline): SGHRS, YFSETQ. The CDR3 runs 15 residues. J was trimmed by 4 bases and V by 4 bases; bases with no gene match: 7. The CDR3: CASSPQDRGTYGYTF. CDR3 in DNA: TGCGCCAGCAGCCCCCAGGACAGGGGGACCTATGGCTACACCTTC.

J is TRBJ2-7 and V is TRBV5-5; D call uncertain. The CDR3 contains 13 residues. Germline V gene lookup returns CDR1 SGHKS and CDR2 YYEKEE (reference sequence). Trimming pared 5 bases from V and 3 bases from J, leaving 12 bases between. The DNA for the CDR3 is TGTGCCAGCAGTCGCACAGTAGACTACGAGCAGTACTTC. Translating it yields CASSRTVDYEQYF.

The rearrangement links TRBV5-1 to TRBJ2-1, with D maybe TRBD1 (5 bases). The germline V gene has CDR1 SGHRS and CDR2 YFSETQ. The CDR3 runs 14 residues. V shed 6 bases and J shed 4 bases, with 14 bases lying between them. The CDR3 loop reads CASKQETEYNEQFF. CDR3 nucleotide sequence: TGCGCCAGCAAACAGGAGACGGAGTACAATGAGCAGTTCTTC.

This chain uses TRBV5-4 with TRBJ1-2, with D hard to call. Germline assignment: CDR1 SGHNT and CDR2 YYREEE (reference sequence). CDR3 length: 13 residues. The V end was cut by 4 bases, the J end by 4 bases, with 11 bases between. The CDR3 DNA reads TGTGCCAGCAGCAGAAACCCCAGCTATGGCTACACCTTC. It is translated as CASSRNPSYGYTF. Looking up the rest from reference TRBV5-4 and TRBJ1-2 gives the full variable domain: ETGVTQSPTHLIKTRGQQVTLRCSSQSGHNTVSWYQQALGQGPQFIFQYYREEENGRGNFPPRFSGLQFPNYSSELNVNALELDDSALYLCASSRNPSYGYTFGSGTRLTVV.

This rearrangement joins TRBV2 to TRBJ1-3, with D unresolved. The ends were cut back, 3 bases at V and 0 bases at J, with 9 bases in the middle. The V gene's germline CDR1 is SNHLY and CDR2 FYNNEI. This CDR3 contains 15 residues. The CDR3 loop is CASSDGLSSGNTIYF. In DNA, the CDR3 is TGTGCCAGCAGTGATGGGCTGAGCTCTGGAAACACCATATATTTT.

The V gene is TRBV6-1, the J gene TRBJ2-3; 8 nucleotides match TRBD2. There are 16 residues in the CDR3. J gave up 7 bases and V 0 bases, and 9 bases lay outside the gene matches. Germline CDR1 is MNHNS and CDR2 is SASEGT. CDR3 in amino acids: CASSEAPGGPENTQYF. The CDR3 bases are TGTGCCAGCAGTGAAGCCCCGGGGGGGCCGGAGAATACGCAGTATTTT.

The chain recombines TRBV10-3 with TRBJ1-5; unclear D gene. The ends were cut back, 7 bases at V and 2 bases at J, with 6 bases in the middle. Germline V gene data show CDR1 as ENHRY and CDR2 as SYGVKD. The CDR3 runs to 12 residues. CDR3 loop: CAIKWGNQPQHF. As DNA, the CDR3 is TGTGCCATCAAGTGGGGCAATCAGCCCCAGCATTTT.